This entry features one T cell receptor beta chain sequence. The sample originates from a study of blood T cell repertoires in COVID-19. Study information: Acute-phase and convalescent COVID-19 samples originated in the United States, Italy and Spain. Sources were T cells, B-cell-depleted T cells, or PBMCs; the material itself was cDNA or gDNA.

Original handling: Nucleated cell number was recorded as an estimate derived from reference gene primer amplification. Here immunoSEQ multiplex PCR was the method, and the copy in TCRdb shows in-frame clones only, minus some. From that table come the V and J calls and clone size; the DNA was used to work out D and trimming. The top ten clones hold 0.95% to 1.3% of a sample with over 150,000 clones, approximately 90% of them seen once. The length of the CDR3 is 13 residues. CDR1 and CDR2 (germline): MNHEY, SVGAGI. V was shortened by 5 bases and J by 5 bases, with 12 bases between the two germline ends.

The specimen was peripheral blood. J is TRBJ2-5 and V is TRBV6-5, with D tentatively TRBD1 (5 bases). This receptor was obtained from a man aged 25-45 years with acute or convalescent COVID-19. Written as DNA, the CDR3 is TGTGCCAGCAGTCCCAGGGCCGGGGAGACCCAGTACTTC. This encodes CASSPRAGETQYF.